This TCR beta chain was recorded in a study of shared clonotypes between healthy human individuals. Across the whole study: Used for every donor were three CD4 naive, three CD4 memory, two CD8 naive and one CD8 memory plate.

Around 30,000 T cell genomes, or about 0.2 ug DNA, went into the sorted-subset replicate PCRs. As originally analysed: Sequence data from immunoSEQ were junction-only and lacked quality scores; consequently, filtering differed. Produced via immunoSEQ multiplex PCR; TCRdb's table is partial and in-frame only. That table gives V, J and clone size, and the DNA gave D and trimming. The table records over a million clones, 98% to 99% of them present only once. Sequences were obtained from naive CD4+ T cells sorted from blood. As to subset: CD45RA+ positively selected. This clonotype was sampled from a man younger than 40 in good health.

As DNA, the CDR3 is TGTGCCAGCAGCAATGACCGACCGGGCTACACCTTC. It yields the protein CASSNDRPGYTF. The V call is TRBV6-6, the J call TRBJ1-2; D gene ambiguous. The CDR3 is made up of 12 amino acids. From germline, CDR1 is MNHNY and CDR2 SVGAGI (reference sequence). The V and J ends lost 6 bases and 8 bases respectively, with 13 bases between them.